This entry lists 16 T cell receptor beta chains sequenced from one sample in a study of OX40 agonist ivuxolimab in advanced cancers. Only in-frame clones appear in the TCRdb table, and some are missing; sequencing was by immunoSEQ multiplex PCR. The sample carries under 90,000 clones, roughly 84% recorded once. Sequencing was performed on CD4+ or CD8+ T cells sorted from blood, taken in a trial of the OX40 agonist ivuxolimab. These receptors came from an adult with an advanced solid tumor such as melanoma, head and neck, liver or kidney cancer.

Written as DNA, the CDR3 is TGTGCCAGCAGCCATATGACTAGCGGCTACAATGAGCAGTTCTTC. It translates to CASSHMTSGYNEQFF. The chain links TRBV14 to TRBJ2-1, with 9 bases that match TRBD2. The J segment lost 3 bases and the V segment lost 3 bases, leaving 3 bases of the junction unmatched. Germline V gives CDR1 SGHDN, CDR2 FVKESK. The CDR3 has 15 amino acids.

The chain has TRBV27 and TRBJ1-6, with D perhaps matching TRBD1 (5 bases). The CDR3 is 14 amino acids. CDR1 MNHEY and CDR2 SMNVEV come from the germline V gene (reference sequence). The ends were cut back, 2 bases at V and 8 bases at J, with 10 bases in the middle. The CDR3 here is CASSLRGGDSPLHF. CDR3 coding DNA: TGTGCCAGCAGTTTACGGGGGGGGGATTCACCCCTCCACTTT.

The V and J genes are TRBV19 and TRBJ2-3; TRBD2 matches 11 bases. Trimming cost V 5 bases and J 2 bases; bases outside gene matches: 3. The CDR3 consists of 15 residues. In germline, CDR1 is LNHDA, CDR2 SQIVND (reference sequence). The CDR3 coding sequence is TGTGCCAGTAGTGTAGCGGGAGGGGCCACAGATACGCAGTATTTT. Translating gives CASSVAGGATDTQYF.

This clone was seen once. The same CDR3 arises from other DNA sequences in this sample as well. The V gene is TRBV5-1, the J gene TRBJ2-3; 9 nucleotides align to TRBD2. Trimming took 7 bases from V and 2 from J; bases not matched to a gene: 5. CDR1 is SGHRS and CDR2 is YFSETQ in the germline V gene. This CDR3 contains 14 residues. The CDR3 sequence is CASSLAGATDTQYF. DNA of the CDR3: TGCGCCAGCTCCTTAGCGGGAGCCACAGATACGCAGTATTTT.

The J gene is TRBJ1-2, the V gene TRBV5-6; D remains ambiguous. The ends were cut back, 1 base at V and 4 bases at J, with 11 bases in the middle. CDR1 and CDR2 (germline): SGHDT, YYEEEE. The CDR3 sequence is 14 residues long. The CDR3, as DNA: TGTGCCAGCAGCTTGAAGCCCGATTCCTATGGCTACACCTTC. This sequence encodes CASSLKPDSYGYTF.

This clone was found once. The chain combines TRBV6-6 with TRBJ1-1, with no clear D. Germline CDR1 and CDR2: MNHNY and SVGAGI (reference sequence). The CDR3 sequence is 13 residues long. Trimming shortened V by 7 bases and J by 1 base, and 10 bases separated the two germline ends. The CDR3 nucleotides are TGTGCCAGCAACGAATGGGGGAACACTGAAGCTTTCTTT. Its translation is CASNEWGNTEAFF.

This clone was observed a handful of times. This rearrangement joins TRBV2 to TRBJ2-7; possibly TRBD1 or TRBD2 for D (5 bases each). Trimming removed 6 bases at V and 1 base at J, with 16 bases between. Germline V gives CDR1 SNHLY, CDR2 FYNNEI. The CDR3 has 15 amino acids. This CDR3 reads CASSARGPPSYEQYF. The CDR3 bases are TGTGCCAGCAGCGCGAGGGGCCCTCCGTCCTACGAGCAGTACTTC.

V usage is TRBV7-2 and J usage is TRBJ2-6, with D perhaps TRBD1 (6 bases). CDR3 length: 15 residues. V was cut by 4 bases and J by 4 bases, with 11 bases left in between. Germline lookup yields CDR1 SGHTA and CDR2 FQGNSA. The CDR3 protein is CASSSSGAGANVLTF. DNA for the CDR3: TGTGCCAGCAGCTCATCAGGGGCCGGGGCCAACGTCCTGACTTTC.

There are a few counts of this clone. The chain is built from TRBV7-6 and TRBJ2-1; D assignment may be TRBD1 or TRBD2 (5 bases each). The V gene lost 1 base and the J gene lost 2 bases, with 15 bases spanning the gap. This CDR3 is built from 17 residues. Germline V gene data show CDR1 as SGHVS and CDR2 as FNYEAQ. CDR3 sequence (DNA): TGTGCCAGCAGCTTAGTCGGGGATACGGGACCCTACAATGAGCAGTTCTTC. Translated: CASSLVGDTGPYNEQFF.

This chain connects TRBV11-2 to TRBJ2-1; the D gene is possibly TRBD1 (6 bases). CDR3 length: 15 amino acids. Germline values: CDR1 SGHAT, CDR2 FQNNGV. Trimming took off 5 bases at V and 4 bases at J, with 15 bases between the two ends. CDR3 loop: CASSRSGVGYNEQFF. CDR3 DNA sequence: TGTGCCAGCAGCCGCTCAGGGGTCGGGTACAATGAGCAGTTCTTC. The whole variable domain, remainder taken from reference TRBV11-2 and TRBJ2-1, is EAGVAQSPRYKIIEKRQSVAFWCNPISGHATLYWYQQILGQGPKLLIQFQNNGVVDDSQLPKDRFSAERLKGVDSTLKIQPAKLEDSAVYLCASSRSGVGYNEQFFGPGTRLTVL.

The chain links TRBV5-1 to TRBJ2-2; unclear D gene. Germline V CDR1 and CDR2: SGHRS, YFSETQ. CDR3 length equals 13 residues. V shed 1 base and J shed 5 bases, with 6 bases lying between them. CDR3: CASSLWRTGELFF. The CDR3 nucleotides are TGCGCCAGCAGCTTGTGGAGAACCGGGGAGCTGTTTTTT.

J is TRBJ2-3 and V is TRBV29-1, with D hard to call. The germline V and J ends were trimmed by 7 bases and 2 bases, with 16 bases remaining between them. This CDR3 spans 14 amino acids. CDR1 and CDR2 (germline): SQVTM, ANQGSEA. In DNA form, the CDR3 reads TGCAGCGGGCGAGGTGTTTGGGACACAGATACGCAGTATTTT. Amino acids: CSGRGVWDTDTQYF.

This clone was found a few times. This chain joins TRBV30 and TRBJ2-2, with a weak D call TRBD1 (6 bases). CDR3 size: 14 residues. V dropped 3 bases and J dropped 4 bases, with 12 bases sitting between them. Germline values: CDR1 GTSNPN, CDR2 SVGIG (reference sequence). The CDR3 nucleotides read TGTGCCTGGAGCCCGGGACAACTCACCGGGGAGCTGTTTTTT. Protein product: CAWSPGQLTGELFF.

This clone was observed a few times. The genes are TRBV18 and TRBJ1-2; possible D gene TRBD1, 6 bases. V gave up 3 bases and J gave up 4 bases, with 9 bases separating them. CDR1 and CDR2 (germline): KGHSH, LQKENI. The CDR3 has 13 amino acids. Here the CDR3 reads CASSPGASYGYTF. CDR3 in DNA: TGTGCCAGCTCACCGGGGGCCTCCTATGGCTACACCTTC.

The chain carries TRBV14 and TRBJ2-7, with D possibly being TRBD1 (6 bases). This CDR3 spans 12 amino acids. V gave up 3 bases and J gave up 3 bases, with 6 bases separating them. Germline lookup yields CDR1 SGHDN and CDR2 FVKESK. The DNA of the CDR3 is TGTGCCAGCAGCCAGGACAGCTACGAGCAGTACTTC. Protein product: CASSQDSYEQYF.

There are a few counts of this clone. The rearrangement uses TRBV6-6 and TRBJ1-1; D remains unclear. The CDR3 sequence is 13 residues long. The germline gives CDR1 MNHNY, CDR2 SVGAGI (reference sequence). The ends were cut back, 8 bases at V and 1 base at J, with 11 bases in the middle. CDR3 loop: CASWRRRNTEAFF. The CDR3 bases are TGTGCCAGCTGGCGAAGAAGGAACACTGAAGCTTTCTTT.